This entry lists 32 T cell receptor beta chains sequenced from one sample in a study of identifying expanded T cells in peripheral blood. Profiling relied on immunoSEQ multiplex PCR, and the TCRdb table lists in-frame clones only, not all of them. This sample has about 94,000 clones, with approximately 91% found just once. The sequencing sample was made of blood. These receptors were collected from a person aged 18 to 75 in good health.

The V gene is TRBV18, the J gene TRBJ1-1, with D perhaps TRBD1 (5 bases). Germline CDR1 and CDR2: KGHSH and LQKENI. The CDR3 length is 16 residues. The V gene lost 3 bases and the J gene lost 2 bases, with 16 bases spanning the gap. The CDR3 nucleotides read TGTGCCAGCTCACCCCTGGGGGGGGGACCCAACACTGAAGCTTTCTTT. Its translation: CASSPLGGGPNTEAFF. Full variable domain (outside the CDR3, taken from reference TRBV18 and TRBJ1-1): NAGVMQNPRHLVRRRGQEARLRCSPMKGHSHVYWYRQLPEEGLKFMVYLQKENIIDESGMPKERFSAEFPKEGPSILRIQQVVRGDSAAYFCASSPLGGGPNTEAFFGQGTRLTVV.

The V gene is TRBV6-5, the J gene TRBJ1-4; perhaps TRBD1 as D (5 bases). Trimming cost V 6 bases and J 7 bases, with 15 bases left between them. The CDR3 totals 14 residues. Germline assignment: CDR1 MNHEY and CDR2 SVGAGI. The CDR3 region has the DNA TGTGCCAGCAGCCCCGGACCCGGGGGTGAAAAACTGTTTTTT. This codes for CASSPGPGGEKLFF.

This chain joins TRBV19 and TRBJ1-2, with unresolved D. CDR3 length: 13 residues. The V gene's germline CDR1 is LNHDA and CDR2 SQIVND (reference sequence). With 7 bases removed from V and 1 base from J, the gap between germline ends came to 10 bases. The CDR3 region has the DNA TGTGCCAGTACGATGGGGTTTAACTATGGCTACACCTTC. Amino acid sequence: CASTMGFNYGYTF. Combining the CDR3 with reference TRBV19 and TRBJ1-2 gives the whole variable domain DGGITQSPKYLFRKEGQNVTLSCEQNLNHDAMYWYRQDPGQGLRLIYYSQIVNDFQKGDIAEGYSVSREKKESFPLTVTSAQKNPTAFYLCASTMGFNYGYTFGSGTRLTVV.

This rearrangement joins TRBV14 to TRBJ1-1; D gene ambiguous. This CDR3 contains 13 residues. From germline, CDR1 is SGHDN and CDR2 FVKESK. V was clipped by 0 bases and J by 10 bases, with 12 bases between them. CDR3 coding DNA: TGTGCCAGCAGCCAAGATACCAGGATAGGAGCTTTCTTT. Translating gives CASSQDTRIGAFF.

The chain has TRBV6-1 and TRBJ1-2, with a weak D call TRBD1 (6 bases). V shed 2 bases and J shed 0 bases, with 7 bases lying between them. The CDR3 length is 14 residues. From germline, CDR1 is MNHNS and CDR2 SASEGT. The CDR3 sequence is CASSERTANYGYTF. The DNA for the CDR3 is TGTGCCAGCAGTGAAAGGACAGCTAACTATGGCTACACCTTC.

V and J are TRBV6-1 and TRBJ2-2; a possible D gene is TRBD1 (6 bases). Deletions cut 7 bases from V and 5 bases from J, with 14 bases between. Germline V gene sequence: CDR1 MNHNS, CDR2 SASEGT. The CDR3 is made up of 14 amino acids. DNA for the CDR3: TGTGCCAGCATCACAGGGTCGGGGACCGGGGAGCTGTTTTTT. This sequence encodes CASITGSGTGELFF.

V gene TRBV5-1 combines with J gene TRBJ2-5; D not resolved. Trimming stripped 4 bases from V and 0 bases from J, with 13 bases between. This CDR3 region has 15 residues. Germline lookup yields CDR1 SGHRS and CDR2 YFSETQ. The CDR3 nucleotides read TGCGCCAGCAGCCTACCGGTAGCAGACCAAGAGACCCAGTACTTC. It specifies CASSLPVADQETQYF.

In DNA form, the CDR3 reads TGTGCCAGTAGTGGGGGTGTACCCCGCAATCAGCCCCAGCATTTT. Translation: CASSGGVPRNQPQHF. This chain joins TRBV19 and TRBJ1-5; TRBD1 might be the D (5 bases). CDR1 LNHDA and CDR2 SQIVND come from the germline V gene (reference sequence). This CDR3 region has 15 residues. V was pared by 5 bases and J by 2 bases, with 13 bases between.

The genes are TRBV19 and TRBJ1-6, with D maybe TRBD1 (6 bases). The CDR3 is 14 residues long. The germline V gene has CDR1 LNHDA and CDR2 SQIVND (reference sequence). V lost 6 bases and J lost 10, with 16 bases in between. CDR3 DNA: TGTGCCAGTAGCCCGAAAGCAGGGACATCACCCCTCCACTTT. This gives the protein CASSPKAGTSPLHF. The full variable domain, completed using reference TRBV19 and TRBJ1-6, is DGGITQSPKYLFRKEGQNVTLSCEQNLNHDAMYWYRQDPGQGLRLIYYSQIVNDFQKGDIAEGYSVSREKKESFPLTVTSAQKNPTAFYLCASSPKAGTSPLHFGNGTRLTVT.

CDR3 in amino acids: CASRLGHDNSPLHF. The CDR3 nucleotides are TGTGCCAGCAGATTGGGACATGATAATTCACCCCTCCACTTT. V and J are TRBV6-4 and TRBJ1-6; weak D call: TRBD1 (6 bases). CDR3 length: 14 residues. The germline V gene has CDR1 MRHNA and CDR2 SNTAGT. The V end was cut by 6 bases, the J end by 5 bases, with 11 bases between.

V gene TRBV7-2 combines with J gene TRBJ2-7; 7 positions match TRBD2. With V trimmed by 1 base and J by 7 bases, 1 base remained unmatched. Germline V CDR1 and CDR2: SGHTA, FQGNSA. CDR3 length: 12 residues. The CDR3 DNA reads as TGTGCCAGCAGCTTAGAAGCGGGAGAGCAGTACTTC. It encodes CASSLEAGEQYF.

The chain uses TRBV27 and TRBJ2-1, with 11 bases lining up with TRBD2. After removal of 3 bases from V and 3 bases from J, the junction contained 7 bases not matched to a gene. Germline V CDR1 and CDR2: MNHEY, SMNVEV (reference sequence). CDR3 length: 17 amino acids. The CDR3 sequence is CASSLLGLAGHYNEQFF. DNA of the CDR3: TGTGCCAGCAGTTTGCTCGGACTAGCGGGTCACTACAATGAGCAGTTCTTC.

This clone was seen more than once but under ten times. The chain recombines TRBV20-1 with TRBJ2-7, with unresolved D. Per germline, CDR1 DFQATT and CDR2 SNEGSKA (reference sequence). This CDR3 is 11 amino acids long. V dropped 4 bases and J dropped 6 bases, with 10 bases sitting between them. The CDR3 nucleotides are TGCAGTGCTATGATGAGCCGCGAGCAGTACTTC. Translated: CSAMMSREQYF.

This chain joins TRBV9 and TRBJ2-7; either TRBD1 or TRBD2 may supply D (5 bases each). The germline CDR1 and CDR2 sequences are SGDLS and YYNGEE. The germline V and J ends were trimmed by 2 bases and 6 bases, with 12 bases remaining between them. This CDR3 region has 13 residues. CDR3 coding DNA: TGTGCCAGCAGCGTTGCTCCCGGGGCCGAGCAGTACTTC. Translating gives CASSVAPGAEQYF.

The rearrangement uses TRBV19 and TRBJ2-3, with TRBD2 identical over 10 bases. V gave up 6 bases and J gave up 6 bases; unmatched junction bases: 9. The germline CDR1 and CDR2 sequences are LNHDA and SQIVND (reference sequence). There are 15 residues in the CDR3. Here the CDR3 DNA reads TGTGCCAGTAGGGATGTAGCGGGGGGTGTGGATACGCAGTATTTT. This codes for CASRDVAGGVDTQYF. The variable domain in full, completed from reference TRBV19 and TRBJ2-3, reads DGGITQSPKYLFRKEGQNVTLSCEQNLNHDAMYWYRQDPGQGLRLIYYSQIVNDFQKGDIAEGYSVSREKKESFPLTVTSAQKNPTAFYLCASRDVAGGVDTQYFGPGTRLTVL.

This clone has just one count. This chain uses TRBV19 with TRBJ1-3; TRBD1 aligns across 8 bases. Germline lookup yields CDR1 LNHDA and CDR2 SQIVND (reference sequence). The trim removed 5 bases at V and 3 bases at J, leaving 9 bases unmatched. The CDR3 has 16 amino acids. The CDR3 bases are TGTGCCAGTAGTCGTACCGGGACAGGATTTGGAAACACCATATATTTT. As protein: CASSRTGTGFGNTIYF.

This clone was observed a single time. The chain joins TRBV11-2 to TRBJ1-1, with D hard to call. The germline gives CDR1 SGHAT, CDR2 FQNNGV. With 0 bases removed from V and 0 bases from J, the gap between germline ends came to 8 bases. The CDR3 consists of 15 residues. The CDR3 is CASSLDPSMNTEAFF. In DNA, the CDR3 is TGTGCCAGCAGCTTAGACCCCAGCATGAACACTGAAGCTTTCTTT.

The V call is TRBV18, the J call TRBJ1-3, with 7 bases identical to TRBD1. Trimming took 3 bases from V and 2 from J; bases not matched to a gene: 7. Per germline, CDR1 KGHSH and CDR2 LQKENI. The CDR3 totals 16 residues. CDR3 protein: CASSPQTGRPGNTIYF. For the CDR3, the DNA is TGTGCCAGCTCACCTCAGACAGGGCGGCCTGGAAACACCATATATTTT.

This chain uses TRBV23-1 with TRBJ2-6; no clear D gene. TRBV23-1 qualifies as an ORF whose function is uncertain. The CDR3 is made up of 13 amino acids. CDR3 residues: CGRTKSGANVLTF. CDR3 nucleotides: TGCGGCAGGACCAAGTCTGGGGCCAACGTCCTGACTTTC.

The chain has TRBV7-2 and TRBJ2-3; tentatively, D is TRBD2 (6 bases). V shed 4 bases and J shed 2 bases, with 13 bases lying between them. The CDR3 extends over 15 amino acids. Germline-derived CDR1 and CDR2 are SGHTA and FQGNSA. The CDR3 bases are TGTGCCAGCAGCTCGAACGGGGGTCCCACAGATACGCAGTATTTT. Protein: CASSSNGGPTDTQYF.

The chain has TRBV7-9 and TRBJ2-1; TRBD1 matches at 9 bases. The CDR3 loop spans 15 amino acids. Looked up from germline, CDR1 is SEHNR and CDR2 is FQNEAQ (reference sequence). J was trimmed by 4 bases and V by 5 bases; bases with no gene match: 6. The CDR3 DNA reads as TGTGCCAGCAGCGGGGCCGGGACAGGGTACAATGAGCAGTTCTTC. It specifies CASSGAGTGYNEQFF.

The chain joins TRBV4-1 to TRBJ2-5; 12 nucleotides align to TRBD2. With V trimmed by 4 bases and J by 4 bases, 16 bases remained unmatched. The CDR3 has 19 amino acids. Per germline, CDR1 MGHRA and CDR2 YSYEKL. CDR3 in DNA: TGCGCCAGCAGCCGCTTGGAGCCGACTAGCGGGGGCCCGATAGAGACCCAGTACTTC. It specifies CASSRLEPTSGGPIETQYF.

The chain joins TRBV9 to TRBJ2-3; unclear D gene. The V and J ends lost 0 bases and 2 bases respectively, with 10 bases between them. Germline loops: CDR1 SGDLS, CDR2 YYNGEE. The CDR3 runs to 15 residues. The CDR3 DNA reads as TGTGCCAGCAGCGTAGTGGGCCGTTCCACAGATACGCAGTATTTT. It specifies CASSVVGRSTDTQYF.

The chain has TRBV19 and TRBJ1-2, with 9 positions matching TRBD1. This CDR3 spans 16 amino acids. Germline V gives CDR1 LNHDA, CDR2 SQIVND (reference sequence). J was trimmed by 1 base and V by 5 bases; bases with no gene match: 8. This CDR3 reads CASSPSPGQGNYGYTF. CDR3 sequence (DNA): TGTGCCAGTAGTCCCTCCCCGGGACAGGGTAACTATGGCTACACCTTC.

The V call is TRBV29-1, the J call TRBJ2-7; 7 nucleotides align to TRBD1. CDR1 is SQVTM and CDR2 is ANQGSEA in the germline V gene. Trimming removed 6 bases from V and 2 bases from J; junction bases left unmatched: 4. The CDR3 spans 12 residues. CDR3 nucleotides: TGCAGCGTCGGTACAGGGGCCTACGAGCAGTACTTC. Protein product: CSVGTGAYEQYF.

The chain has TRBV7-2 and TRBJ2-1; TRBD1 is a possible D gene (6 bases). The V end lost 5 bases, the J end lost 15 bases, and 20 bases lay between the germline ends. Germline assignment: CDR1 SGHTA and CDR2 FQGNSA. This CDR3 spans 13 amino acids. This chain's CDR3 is CASSGMATGSPFF. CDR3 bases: TGTGCCAGCAGCGGAATGGCAACAGGGTCCCCGTTCTTC.

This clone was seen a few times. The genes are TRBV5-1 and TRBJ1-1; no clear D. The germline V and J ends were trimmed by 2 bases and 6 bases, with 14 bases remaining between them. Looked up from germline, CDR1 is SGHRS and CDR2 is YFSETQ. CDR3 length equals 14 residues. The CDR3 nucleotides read TGCGCCAGCAGCTTTGCCCAGTCGGGAGCTGAAGCTTTCTTT. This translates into CASSFAQSGAEAFF.

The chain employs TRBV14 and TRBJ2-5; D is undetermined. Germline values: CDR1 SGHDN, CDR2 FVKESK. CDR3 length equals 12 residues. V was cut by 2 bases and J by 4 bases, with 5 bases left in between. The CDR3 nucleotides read TGTGCCAGCAGCCAAAGTCGAGAGACCCAGTACTTC. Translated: CASSQSRETQYF. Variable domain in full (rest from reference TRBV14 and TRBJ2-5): EAGVTQFPSHSVIEKGQTVTLRCDPISGHDNLYWYRRVMGKEIKFLLHFVKESKQDESGMPNNRFLAERTGGTYSTLKVQPAELEDSGVYFCASSQSRETQYFGPGTRLLVL.

CDR3 DNA: TGCAGCGTTGATAGGACAGGGAAGGCAGGGGGCTACACCTTC. Translated: CSVDRTGKAGGYTF. The V gene is TRBV29-1, the J gene TRBJ1-2; TRBD1 matches at 8 bases. CDR3 size: 14 residues. CDR1 is SQVTM and CDR2 is ANQGSEA in the germline V gene. The V gene end was trimmed by 3 bases and the J gene end by 8 bases; junction bases not matched to a gene: 11.

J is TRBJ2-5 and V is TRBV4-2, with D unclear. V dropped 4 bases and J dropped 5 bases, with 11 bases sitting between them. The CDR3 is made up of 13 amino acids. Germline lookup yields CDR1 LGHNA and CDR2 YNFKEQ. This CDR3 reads CASSRKGGETQYF. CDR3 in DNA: TGTGCCAGCAGCCGCAAGGGTGGGGAGACCCAGTACTTC.

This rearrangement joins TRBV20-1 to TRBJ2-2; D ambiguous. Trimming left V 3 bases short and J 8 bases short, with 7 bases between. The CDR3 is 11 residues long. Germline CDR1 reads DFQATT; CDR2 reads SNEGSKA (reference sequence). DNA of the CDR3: TGCAGTGCTAGGAAAGGAGGGGAGCTGTTTTTT. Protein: CSARKGGELFF.

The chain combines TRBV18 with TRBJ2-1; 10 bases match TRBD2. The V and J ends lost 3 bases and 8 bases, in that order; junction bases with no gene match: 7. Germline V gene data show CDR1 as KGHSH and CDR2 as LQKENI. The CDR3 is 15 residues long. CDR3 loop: CASSPPLAGKDEQFF. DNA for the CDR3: TGTGCCAGCTCACCGCCACTAGCGGGGAAGGATGAGCAGTTCTTC.